A single sample gave rise to the 15 T cell receptor beta chains below, sequenced in a study of cytomegalovirus exposure and HLA in healthy donors. It was with 60 Vbeta and 13 Jbeta primers that the PCR ran. Method: immunoSEQ multiplex PCR; TCRdb's copy keeps in-frame clones and lacks some. The sample carries roughly 130,000 clones, 80% to 85% recorded once. The sequencing sample was made of PBMCs. The receptors originated from a man aged 18-30 years in good health and CMV-seronegative.

The chain combines TRBV6-5 with TRBJ1-5; no firm D call. The germline CDR1 and CDR2 sequences are MNHEY and SVGAGI. The CDR3 length is 14 residues. The ends were cut back, 5 bases at V and 1 base at J, with 9 bases in the middle. CDR3 residues: CASSVRISNQPQHF. The CDR3 DNA follows: TGTGCCAGCAGTGTCAGAATAAGCAATCAGCCCCAGCATTTT.

CDR3 loop: CASSFRPQGVNTEAFF. CDR3 nucleotide sequence: TGCGCCAGCAGCTTTCGGCCACAGGGAGTCAACACTGAAGCTTTCTTT. This chain uses TRBV5-1 with TRBJ1-1; a possible D gene is TRBD1 (6 bases). This CDR3 has 16 residues. Germline CDR1 reads SGHRS; CDR2 reads YFSETQ. Deletions cut 2 bases from V and 2 bases from J, with 16 bases between.

The rearrangement uses TRBV6-5 and TRBJ1-5, with TRBD1 as a possible D gene (6 bases). Germline lookup yields CDR1 MNHEY and CDR2 SVGAGI. The V end lost 6 bases, the J end lost 5 bases, and 17 bases lay between the germline ends. This CDR3 spans 15 amino acids. CDR3 DNA: TGTGCCAGCAGACTAATTAACAGGGAAGATCAGCCCCAGCATTTT. This sequence encodes CASRLINREDQPQHF.

This rearrangement joins TRBV6-5 to TRBJ2-7; D possibly corresponds to TRBD1 (6 bases). CDR1 is MNHEY, CDR2 SVGAGI, per germline. Trimming cost V 1 base and J 5 bases, with 9 bases left between them. The CDR3 is 13 amino acids. The DNA of the CDR3 is TGTGCCAGCAGTTACTTACAGGGAAACGAGCAGTACTTC. As protein: CASSYLQGNEQYF.

The chain combines TRBV14 with TRBJ2-3, with 7 bases identical to TRBD2. CDR3 length equals 16 residues. The V and J ends lost 1 base and 5 bases, in that order; junction bases with no gene match: 9. Germline values: CDR1 SGHDN, CDR2 FVKESK. In nucleotides, the CDR3 is TGTGCCAGCAGCCAAGTCCGCGGGGGAGGAGGAGATACGCAGTATTTT. It specifies CASSQVRGGGGDTQYF.

This clone has more than one count but fewer than ten. This chain links TRBV6-5 with TRBJ2-7; D call uncertain. Germline CDR1 reads MNHEY; CDR2 reads SVGAGI. V lost 6 bases, J lost 0 bases, and 3 bases lay in between. The CDR3 covers 11 residues. CDR3 DNA: TGTGCCAGCAGGAGCTCCTACGAGCAGTACTTC. Amino acids: CASRSSYEQYF.

The chain has TRBV9 and TRBJ2-3, with TRBD2 matching 11 bases. The length of the CDR3 is 19 residues. After removal of 3 bases from V and 1 base from J, the junction contained 13 bases not matched to a gene. Per germline, CDR1 SGDLS and CDR2 YYNGEE. CDR3 sequence (DNA): TGTGCCAGCAGCGGCGGTGCTAGCGGGGGGTGGTCTGGCACAGATACGCAGTATTTT. Translating it yields CASSGGASGGWSGTDTQYF.

This chain joins TRBV30 and TRBJ2-3, with D maybe TRBD1 (6 bases). The ends were cut back, 0 bases at V and 3 bases at J, with 7 bases in the middle. The germline gives CDR1 GTSNPN, CDR2 SVGIG (reference sequence). The CDR3 contains 13 residues. In nucleotides, the CDR3 is TGTGCCTGGAGTGTAGGGGGAACAGATACGCAGTATTTT. It specifies CAWSVGGTDTQYF.

The count of this clone is one. The chain couples TRBV10-2 to TRBJ1-2; no firm D call. The germline CDR1 and CDR2 sequences are WSHSY and SAAADI. There are 13 residues in the CDR3. Trimming took 0 bases from V and 14 from J, leaving 16 bases between them. The CDR3 nucleotides are TGCGCCAGCAGTGAGTCAAGAATTGGTGACTCGACCTTC. It yields the protein CASSESRIGDSTF.

V is TRBV6-5 and J is TRBJ2-1; D is possibly TRBD2 (6 bases). The CDR3 runs to 15 residues. V lost 5 bases and J 4 bases, leaving 15 bases between the germline ends. Germline V gene data show CDR1 as MNHEY and CDR2 as SVGAGI. This CDR3 is CASSIADGGYNEQFF. DNA for the CDR3: TGTGCCAGCAGTATTGCGGATGGGGGGTACAATGAGCAGTTCTTC.

This chain links TRBV6-1 with TRBJ1-1; perhaps TRBD1 as D (6 bases). V dropped 5 bases and J dropped 11 bases, with 15 bases sitting between them. This CDR3 is built from 12 residues. Per the germline V gene, CDR1 is MNHNS and CDR2 is SASEGT. CDR3 nucleotide sequence: TGTGCCAGCAGTTTGACCAGGGGAGAGGCTTTCTTT. It specifies CASSLTRGEAFF.

V gene TRBV5-1 combines with J gene TRBJ1-5, with a weak D call TRBD1 (5 bases). Per the germline V gene, CDR1 is SGHRS and CDR2 is YFSETQ. The length of the CDR3 is 14 residues. V was pared by 1 base and J by 5 bases, with 10 bases between. CDR3 protein: CASSLRTGDQPQHF. The CDR3 DNA sequence: TGCGCCAGCAGCTTGAGAACGGGGGATCAGCCCCAGCATTTT.

The sample holds one count of this clone. The chain joins TRBV9 to TRBJ2-2, with 8 bases identical to TRBD2. This CDR3 contains 17 residues. Germline values: CDR1 SGDLS, CDR2 YYNGEE. The trim removed 4 bases at V and 2 bases at J, leaving 10 bases unmatched. Written as DNA, the CDR3 is TGTGCCAGCAGCCCAATCAGGGCGGGGGGCAACACCGGGGAGCTGTTTTTT. Residues: CASSPIRAGGNTGELFF.

There are a few counts of this clone. The chain uses TRBV7-2 and TRBJ2-7; D may be TRBD1 (6 bases). V gave up 3 bases and J gave up 2 bases, with 14 bases separating them. The length of the CDR3 is 15 residues. Germline-derived CDR1 and CDR2 are SGHTA and FQGNSA. For the CDR3, the DNA is TGTGCCAGCAGCTTCTCGGACAGCCGGGCCTACGAGCAGTACTTC. Its translation is CASSFSDSRAYEQYF. Combining the CDR3 with reference TRBV7-2 and TRBJ2-7 gives the whole variable domain GAGVSQSPSNKVTEKGKDVELRCDPISGHTALYWYRQSLGQGLEFLIYFQGNSAPDKSGLPSDRFSAERTGGSVSTLTIQRTQQEDSAVYLCASSFSDSRAYEQYFGPGTRLTVT.

V gene TRBV5-5 combines with J gene TRBJ1-6, with a weak D call TRBD1 (5 bases). The CDR3 is made up of 13 amino acids. Germline assignment: CDR1 SGHKS and CDR2 YYEKEE (reference sequence). The ends were cut back, 3 bases at V and 9 bases at J, with 10 bases in the middle. In DNA form, the CDR3 reads TGTGCCAGCAGCTCCGTCGGGGGTTCACCCCTCCACTTT. Its translation: CASSSVGGSPLHF.